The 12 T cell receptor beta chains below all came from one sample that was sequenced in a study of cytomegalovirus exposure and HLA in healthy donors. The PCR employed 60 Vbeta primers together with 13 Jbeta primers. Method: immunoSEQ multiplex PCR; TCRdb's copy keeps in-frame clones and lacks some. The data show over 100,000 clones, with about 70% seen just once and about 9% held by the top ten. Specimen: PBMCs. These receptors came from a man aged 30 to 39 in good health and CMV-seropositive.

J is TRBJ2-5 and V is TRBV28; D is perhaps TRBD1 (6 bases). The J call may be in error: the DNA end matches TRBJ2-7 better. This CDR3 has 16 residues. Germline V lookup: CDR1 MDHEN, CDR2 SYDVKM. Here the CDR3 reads CASSLGGSGRGYEQYF. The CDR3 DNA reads TGTGCCAGCAGTTTAGGGGGATCGGGCAGGGGCTACGAGCAGTACTTC.

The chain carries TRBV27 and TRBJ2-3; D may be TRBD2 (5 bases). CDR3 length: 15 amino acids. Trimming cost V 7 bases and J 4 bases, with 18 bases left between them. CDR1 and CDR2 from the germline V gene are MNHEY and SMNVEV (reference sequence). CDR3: CASTQVEGTADTQYF. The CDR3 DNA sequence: TGTGCCAGCACCCAAGTTGAGGGCACGGCAGATACGCAGTATTTT.

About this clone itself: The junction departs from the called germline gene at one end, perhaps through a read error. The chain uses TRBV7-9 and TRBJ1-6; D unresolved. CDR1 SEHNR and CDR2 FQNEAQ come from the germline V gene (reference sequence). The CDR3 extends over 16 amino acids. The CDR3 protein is CSRRVGEGSYNSPLHF. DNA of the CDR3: TGTTCCAGACGGGTCGGCGAGGGCTCCTATAATTCACCCCTCCACTTT.

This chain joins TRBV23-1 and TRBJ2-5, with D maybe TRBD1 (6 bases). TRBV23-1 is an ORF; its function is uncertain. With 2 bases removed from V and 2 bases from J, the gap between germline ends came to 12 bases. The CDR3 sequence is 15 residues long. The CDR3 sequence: CASSQKRQVQETQYF. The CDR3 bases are TGCGCCAGCAGTCAAAAAAGACAGGTTCAAGAGACCCAGTACTTC.

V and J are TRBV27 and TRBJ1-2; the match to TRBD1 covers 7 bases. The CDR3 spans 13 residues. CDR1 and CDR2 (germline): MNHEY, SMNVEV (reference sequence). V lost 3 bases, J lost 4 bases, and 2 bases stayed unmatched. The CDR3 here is CASSLTGFYGYTF. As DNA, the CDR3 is TGTGCCAGCAGTTTGACAGGGTTCTATGGCTACACCTTC.

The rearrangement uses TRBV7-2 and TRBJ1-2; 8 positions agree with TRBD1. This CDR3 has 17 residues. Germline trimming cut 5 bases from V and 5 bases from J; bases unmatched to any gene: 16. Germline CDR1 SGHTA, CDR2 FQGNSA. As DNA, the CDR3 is TGTGCCAGCAGCCCACAGACAGGGGCCCTCTCTTCTTATGGCTACACCTTC. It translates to CASSPQTGALSSYGYTF.

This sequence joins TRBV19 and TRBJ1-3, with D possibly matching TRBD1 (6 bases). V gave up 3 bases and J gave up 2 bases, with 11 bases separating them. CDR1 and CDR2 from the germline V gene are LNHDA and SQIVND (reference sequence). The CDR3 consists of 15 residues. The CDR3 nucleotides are TGTGCCAGTAGTATCGGGGGGCGAACTGGAAACACCATATATTTT. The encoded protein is CASSIGGRTGNTIYF.

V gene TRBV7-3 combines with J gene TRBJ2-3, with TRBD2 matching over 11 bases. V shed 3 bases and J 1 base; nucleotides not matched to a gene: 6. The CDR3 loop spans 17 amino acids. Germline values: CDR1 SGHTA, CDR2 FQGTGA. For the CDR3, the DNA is TGTGCCAGCAGCTTTAGCGGGGGGGCGGTAGGCACAGATACGCAGTATTTT. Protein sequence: CASSFSGGAVGTDTQYF.

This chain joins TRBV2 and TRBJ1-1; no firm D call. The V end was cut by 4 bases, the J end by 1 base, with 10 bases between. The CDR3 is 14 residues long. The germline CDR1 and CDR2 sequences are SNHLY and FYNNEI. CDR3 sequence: CASSGLARNTEAFF. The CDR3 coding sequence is TGTGCCAGCAGTGGACTGGCCCGGAACACTGAAGCTTTCTTT.

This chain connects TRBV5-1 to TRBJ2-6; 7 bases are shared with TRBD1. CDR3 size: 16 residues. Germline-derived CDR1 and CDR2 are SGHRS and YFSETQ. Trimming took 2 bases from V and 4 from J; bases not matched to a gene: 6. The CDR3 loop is CASSLPQGSGANVLTF. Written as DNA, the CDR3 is TGCGCCAGCAGCTTACCACAGGGGTCGGGGGCCAACGTCCTGACTTTC.

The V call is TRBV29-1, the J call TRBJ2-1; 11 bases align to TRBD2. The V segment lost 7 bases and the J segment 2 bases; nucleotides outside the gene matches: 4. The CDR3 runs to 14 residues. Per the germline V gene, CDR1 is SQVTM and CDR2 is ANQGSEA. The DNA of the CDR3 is TGCAGCGGGGGACTAGCGGCCCCCTACAATGAGCAGTTCTTC. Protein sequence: CSGGLAAPYNEQFF.

The DNA for the CDR3 is TGTGCCAGCGGGGCCTCTGGAAACACCATATATTTT. Protein product: CASGASGNTIYF. J is TRBJ1-3 and V is TRBV4-2; D might be TRBD1 (5 bases). Germline lookup yields CDR1 LGHNA and CDR2 YNFKEQ. Trimming took off 8 bases at V and 0 bases at J, with 5 bases between the two ends. The CDR3 has 12 residues.